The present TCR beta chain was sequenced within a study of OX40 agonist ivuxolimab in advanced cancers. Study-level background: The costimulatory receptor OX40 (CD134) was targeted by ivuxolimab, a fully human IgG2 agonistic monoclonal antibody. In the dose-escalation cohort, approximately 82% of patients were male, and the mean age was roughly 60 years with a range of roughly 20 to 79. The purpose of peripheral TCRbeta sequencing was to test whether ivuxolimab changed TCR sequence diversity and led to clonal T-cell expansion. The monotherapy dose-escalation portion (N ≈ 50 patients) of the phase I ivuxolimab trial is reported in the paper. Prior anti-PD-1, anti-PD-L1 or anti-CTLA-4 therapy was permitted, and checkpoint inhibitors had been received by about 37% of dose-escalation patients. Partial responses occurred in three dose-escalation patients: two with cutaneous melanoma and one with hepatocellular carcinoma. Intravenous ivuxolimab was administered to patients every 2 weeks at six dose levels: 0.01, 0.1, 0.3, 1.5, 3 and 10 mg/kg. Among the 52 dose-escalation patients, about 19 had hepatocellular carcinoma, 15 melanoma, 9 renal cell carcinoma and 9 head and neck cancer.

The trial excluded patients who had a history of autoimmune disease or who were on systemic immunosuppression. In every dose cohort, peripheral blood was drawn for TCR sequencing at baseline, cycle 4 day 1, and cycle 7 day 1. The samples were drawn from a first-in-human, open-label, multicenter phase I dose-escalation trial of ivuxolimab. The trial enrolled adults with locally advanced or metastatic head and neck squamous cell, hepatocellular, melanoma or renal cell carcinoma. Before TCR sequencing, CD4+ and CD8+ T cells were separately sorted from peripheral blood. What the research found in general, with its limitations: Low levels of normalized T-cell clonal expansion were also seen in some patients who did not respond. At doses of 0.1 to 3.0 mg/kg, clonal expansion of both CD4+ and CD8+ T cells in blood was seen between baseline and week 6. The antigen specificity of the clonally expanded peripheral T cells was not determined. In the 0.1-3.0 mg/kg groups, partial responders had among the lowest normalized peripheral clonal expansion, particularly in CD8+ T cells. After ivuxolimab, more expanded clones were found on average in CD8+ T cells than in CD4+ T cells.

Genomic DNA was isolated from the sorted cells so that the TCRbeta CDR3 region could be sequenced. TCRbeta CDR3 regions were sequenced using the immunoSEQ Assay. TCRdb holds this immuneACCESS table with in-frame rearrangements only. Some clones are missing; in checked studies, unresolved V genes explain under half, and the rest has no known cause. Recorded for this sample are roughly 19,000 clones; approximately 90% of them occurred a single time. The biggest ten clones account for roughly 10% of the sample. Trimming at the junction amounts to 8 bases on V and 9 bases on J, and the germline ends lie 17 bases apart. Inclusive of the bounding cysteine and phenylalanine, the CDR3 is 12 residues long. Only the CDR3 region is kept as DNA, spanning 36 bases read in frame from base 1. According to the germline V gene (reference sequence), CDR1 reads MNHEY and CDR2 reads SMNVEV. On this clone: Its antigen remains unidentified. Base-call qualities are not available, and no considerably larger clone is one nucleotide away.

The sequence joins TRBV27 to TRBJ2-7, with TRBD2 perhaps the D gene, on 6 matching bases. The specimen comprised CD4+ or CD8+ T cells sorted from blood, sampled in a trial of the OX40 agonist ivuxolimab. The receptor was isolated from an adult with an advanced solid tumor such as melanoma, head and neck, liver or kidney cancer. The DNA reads TGTGCCAGCGGTCTCGCTCGGCGGGGGCAGTACTTC. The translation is CASGLARRGQYF.